This entry is about one TCR beta chain. Patients were adults with ileal or ileocolonic Crohn's disease needing resection. This entry comes from a study of T cell repertoires in ileal Crohn's disease. CDR1 and CDR2 from the germline V gene are LGHNA and YNFKEQ. This CDR3 has 16 residues. V shed 0 bases, J shed 4 bases, and the junction held 6 bases outside the gene matches. TCRB immunosequencing input was roughly 500 nanograms of biopsy DNA per sample. Generated by immunoSEQ multiplex PCR, the TCRdb table keeps only in-frame clones and is missing some. The profile shows approximately 15,000 clones, approximately 70% of them singletons.

The V gene is TRBV4-2, the J gene TRBJ2-3, with 8 bases fitting TRBD2. The source material was ileal tissue. The clonotype originates from an adult with Crohn's disease. Here the CDR3 DNA reads TGTGCCAGCAGCCAAGAAGCAGGTAGCGGGGCAGATACGCAGTATTTT. Translated, it gives CASSQEAGSGADTQYF.